This T cell receptor beta chain was profiled in a study of response to subunit inactivated influenza vaccine. In regard to this clonotype: Its specificity is not known.

TCRdb redid the calling of the RT-PCR reads with MiXCR, one entry per CDR3 protein. The sample holds about 650,000 distinct CDR3 sequences; approximately 14% are singletons and the top ten take less than 8.5%. Study conclusions and caveats: Researchers suggested that each seasonal influenza vaccination recruits few new T cells.

CDR1 DFQATT and CDR2 SNEGSKA come from the germline V gene (reference sequence). This CDR3 region has 14 residues. Trimming removed 8 bases at V and 2 bases at J, with 17 bases between. The sequencing used PBMCs from blood, collected 14 to 15 days before vaccination. The rearrangement links TRBV20-1 to TRBJ2-3; possibly TRBD1 for D (6 bases). The sequence derives from a man aged 50 or older who received an inactivated influenza vaccine. The DNA of the CDR3 is TGCAGTTCCTGGTCGGGACATACCACAGATACGCAGTATTTT. This gives the protein CSSWSGHTTDTQYF.